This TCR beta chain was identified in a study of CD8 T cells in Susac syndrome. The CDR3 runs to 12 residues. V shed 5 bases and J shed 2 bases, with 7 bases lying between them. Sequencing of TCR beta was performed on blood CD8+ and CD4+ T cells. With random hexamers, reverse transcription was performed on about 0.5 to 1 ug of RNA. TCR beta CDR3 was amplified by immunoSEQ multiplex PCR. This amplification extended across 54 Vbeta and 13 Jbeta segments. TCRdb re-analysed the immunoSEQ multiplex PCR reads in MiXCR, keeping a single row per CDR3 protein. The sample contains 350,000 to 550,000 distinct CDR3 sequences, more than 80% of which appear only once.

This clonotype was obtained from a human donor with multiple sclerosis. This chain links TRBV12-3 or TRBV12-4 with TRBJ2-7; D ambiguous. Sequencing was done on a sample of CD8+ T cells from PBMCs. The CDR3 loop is CASSPRPYEQYF. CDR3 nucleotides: TGTGCCAGCAGTCCGAGACCCTACGAGCAGTACTTC.